Below, 6 T cell receptor beta chains from the same sample are listed, as sequenced in a study of T cell responses to AZD1222 COVID-19 vaccine (dated by TCRdb to 2020 to 2023). Reading the label with the study, this specimen's time point is: about 28 days (+/-7) after the second vaccine dose. Library method: the immunoSEQ multiplex PCR assay. The table comes from immuneACCESS by way of TCRdb, which keeps in-frame sequences with V and J called. Part of the clones is missing from these tables; in studies checked, under half for an unresolved V gene and the rest for unknown reasons. In this sample the table shows around 130,000 clones, 92% of which occur a single time. Of the sample, 0.85% to 1.2% falls within the top ten clones. Material: peripheral blood, obtained 28 days after the second AZD1222 dose. The receptors were sampled from an adult who received the AZD1222 COVID-19 vaccine.

This clone was seen only a few times. The chain links TRBV4-1 to TRBJ2-7, with TRBD1 as a possible D gene (5 bases). V dropped 1 base and J dropped 0 bases, with 19 bases sitting between them. The CDR3 consists of 18 residues. Germline CDR1 reads MGHRA; CDR2 reads YSYEKL. The CDR3 DNA follows: TGCGCCAGCAGCCAAGGGGGCCTGAGAGATCATTCCTCCTACGAGCAGTACTTC. Encoded protein: CASSQGGLRDHSSYEQYF.

The chain is built from TRBV5-6 and TRBJ1-5; no reliable D call. Germline V lookup: CDR1 SGHDT, CDR2 YYEEEE. CDR3 length: 13 residues. Trimming pared 2 bases from V and 5 bases from J, leaving 8 bases between. The CDR3, as DNA: TGTGCCAGCAGCTTTCTGGGGTATCAGCCCCAGCATTTT. Amino acid sequence: CASSFLGYQPQHF.

The chain recombines TRBV11-2 with TRBJ1-3; D remains ambiguous. Germline CDR1 SGHAT, CDR2 FQNNGV. The length of the CDR3 is 16 residues. Between the trimmed V and J ends, which lost 0 bases and 0 bases, there was a span of 9 bases. The CDR3 is CASSLEVGYSGNTIYF. In DNA form, the CDR3 reads TGTGCCAGCAGCTTAGAGGTGGGCTACTCTGGAAACACCATATATTTT.

This clone was detected ten times or more. The chain combines TRBV6-4 with TRBJ2-3; tentatively, D is TRBD2 (6 bases). V lost 2 bases to trimming and J lost 0 bases, with 12 bases between them. CDR1 and CDR2 (germline): MRHNA, SNTAGT. This CDR3 region has 16 residues. In nucleotides, the CDR3 is TGTGCCAGCAGTGACCGAGCGGGCGATAGCACAGATACGCAGTATTTT. Translation: CASSDRAGDSTDTQYF.

This clone has just one count. The V and J genes are TRBV30 and TRBJ1-2, with no clear D. The V end lost 3 bases, the J end lost 8 bases, and 16 bases lay between the germline ends. In germline, CDR1 is GTSNPN, CDR2 SVGIG (reference sequence). The CDR3 extends over 13 amino acids. CDR3 bases: TGTGCCTGGAGGGAGGCAAAAGGCCGCGGCTACACCTTC. Protein product: CAWREAKGRGYTF.

The chain links TRBV2 to TRBJ2-3; TRBD2 matches 11 bases. Germline assignment: CDR1 SNHLY and CDR2 FYNNEI. This CDR3 contains 15 residues. V lost 6 bases and J lost 0; bases outside the gene matches: 2. The CDR3 spells CASSGLAGSTDTQYF. The CDR3 nucleotides are TGTGCCAGCAGCGGACTAGCGGGTAGCACAGATACGCAGTATTTT.